The rows below give T cell receptor beta chains drawn from one sample of a study of identical twins. TCRdb re-called the 5' RACE reads through MiXCR, storing one row per CDR3 protein. Here the sample spans some 790,000 distinct CDR3 sequences, 15% to 20% being singletons. These records were also assigned to another study, of T cells expressing NK-cell markers.

The sample taken for sequencing was PBMCs. The receptor set was obtained from a woman younger than 35 in good health. Both conserved end residues are part of each CDR3. The D gene is left open where the match is weak. Rows may omit the clone size; those that give it use once, few, many or a size class.

v_call,j_call,clone_size,d_call,cdr3_aa,cdr3_nt
TRBV5-1,TRBJ2-2,few,.,CASSRTGGRDTGELFF,TGCGCCAGCAGCAGGACTGGGGGTCGGGACACCGGGGAGCTGTTTTTT
TRBV6-2/TRBV6-3,TRBJ2-2,.,TRBD1,CAMFRYRGRVELFF,TGTGCCATGTTCCGCTACAGGGGCCGCGTTGAGCTGTTTTTT
TRBV20-1,TRBJ2-5,.,TRBD2,CSVTSGPQETQYF,TGCAGTGTCACTAGCGGCCCACAAGAGACCCAGTACTTC
TRBV7-9,TRBJ2-1,few,TRBD2,CASSPHGGGANEQFF,TGTGCCAGCAGCCCTCACGGGGGGGGTGCGAATGAGCAGTTCTTC
TRBV7-9,TRBJ2-7,few,.,CASSHIVGAYEQYF,TGTGCCAGCAGCCACATAGTGGGTGCGTACGAGCAGTACTTC
TRBV18,TRBJ2-3,.,TRBD2,CASSQGRYRREVLQDTQYF,TGTGCCAGCTCACAAGGTCGATATCGGCGGGAGGTCTTGCAGGATACGCAGTATTTT
TRBV5-5,TRBJ2-7,few,.,CASSPRVGLYEQYF,TGTGCCAGCAGCCCGCGTGTAGGCCTCTACGAGCAGTACTTC
TRBV12-5,TRBJ1-6,.,.,CASGSPGGVLHF,TGTGCTAGTGGTTCCCCTGGTGGGGTTCTCCACTTT
TRBV27,TRBJ2-7,.,.,CASSFGGQVGEQYF,TGTGCCAGCAGTTTCGGTGGGCAGGTCGGGGAGCAGTACTTC
TRBV20-1,TRBJ1-1,few,TRBD1,CSASEGTGGLVEAFF,TGCAGTGCTAGTGAGGGGACAGGGGGCTTAGTTGAAGCTTTCTTT
TRBV10-2,TRBJ2-7,.,.,CASSNWGGGNEQYF,TGCGCCAGCAGCAACTGGGGAGGGGGCAACGAGCAGTACTTC
TRBV6-1,TRBJ1-1,.,.,CAIRSTEAFF,TGTGCCATCCGGTCCACTGAAGCTTTCTTT
TRBV5-1,TRBJ2-1,.,.,CASSLAQWSNEQFF,TGCGCCAGCAGCTTGGCCCAGTGGAGCAATGAGCAGTTCTTC
TRBV2,TRBJ1-4,.,.,CASSDGSAEKLFF,TGTGCCAGCAGTGACGGCAGCGCTGAAAAACTGTTTTTT
TRBV5-1,TRBJ2-2,.,.,CASSLWRGYTGELFF,TGCGCCAGCAGCTTGTGGCGGGGATACACCGGGGAGCTGTTTTTT
TRBV29-1,TRBJ1-4,.,TRBD1,CSVLSGQGQLFF,TGCAGCGTTCTCTCCGGACAGGGCCAACTGTTTTTT
TRBV15,TRBJ2-3,.,.,CATIAAGSTDTQYF,TGTGCCACCATAGCAGCGGGTAGCACAGATACGCAGTATTTT
TRBV14,TRBJ2-2,.,.,CASSQFLGAGELFF,TGTGCCAGCAGCCAATTCCTCGGAGCCGGGGAGCTGTTTTTT
TRBV9,TRBJ1-2,.,.,CASSVGPTNYGYTF,TGTGCCAGCAGCGTAGGTCCGACTAACTATGGCTACACCTTC
TRBV29-1,TRBJ2-3,few,.,CSVVGGRAEGSPDTQYF,TGCAGCGTTGTGGGGGGACGGGCAGAGGGGTCCCCCGATACGCAGTATTTT
TRBV6-2/TRBV6-3,TRBJ2-1,few,.,CASRLDPYNEQFF,TGTGCCAGCAGGCTAGATCCCTACAATGAGCAGTTCTTC
TRBV6-2/TRBV6-3,TRBJ2-3,few,.,CASSLKRTEGDTQYF,TGTGCCAGCAGTTTGAAGCGGACCGAAGGAGATACGCAGTATTTT
TRBV2,TRBJ2-1,.,.,CASTMDLPSYNEQFF,TGTGCCAGCACCATGGACTTGCCTTCCTACAATGAGCAGTTCTTC
TRBV7-9,TRBJ2-1,few,TRBD2,CASVTSEHNEQFF,TGTGCCAGCGTGACTAGCGAGCACAATGAGCAGTTCTTC
TRBV9,TRBJ2-1,few,.,CASSATELQGEQFF,TGTGCCAGCAGCGCTACCGAACTACAGGGTGAGCAGTTCTTC
TRBV20-1,TRBJ2-3,few,.,CSARDLKRIAADTQYF,TGCAGTGCTAGAGATCTGAAGCGGATAGCTGCAGATACGCAGTATTTT
TRBV6-6,TRBJ2-1,.,.,CASSAVFLNEQFF,TGTGCCAGCAGTGCCGTGTTCCTCAATGAGCAGTTCTTC
TRBV28,TRBJ2-7,few,TRBD1,CASSLTWKTGVNEQYF,TGTGCCAGCAGTTTAACCTGGAAGACAGGGGTCAACGAGCAGTACTTC
TRBV7-9,TRBJ1-4,few,.,CASSPVGLGEKLFF,TGTGCCAGCAGCCCCGTGGGGCTTGGTGAAAAACTGTTTTTT
TRBV20-1,TRBJ1-2,.,.,CSTRLRENYTF,TGCAGTACCCGCCTGCGGGAGAACTACACCTTC
TRBV7-2,TRBJ2-1,.,TRBD2,CASRTAGVSNEQFF,TGTGCCAGCAGGACGGCGGGAGTGTCAAATGAGCAGTTCTTC
TRBV20-1,TRBJ2-7,few,.,CSASAELRQPYEQYF,TGCAGTGCTAGCGCCGAGTTAAGGCAGCCCTACGAGCAGTACTTC
TRBV12-3/TRBV12-4,TRBJ2-5,many,.,CASSLGRAETQYF,TGTGCCAGCAGTTTAGGGAGGGCGGAGACCCAGTACTTC
TRBV9,TRBJ1-6,.,.,CASSVARQGGSPLHF,TGTGCCAGCAGCGTAGCGCGGCAGGGAGGTTCACCCCTCCACTTT
TRBV20-1,TRBJ1-1,few,.,CSARVRGIRNTEAFF,TGCAGTGCTAGAGTAAGGGGGATCAGAAACACTGAAGCTTTCTTT
TRBV5-5,TRBJ2-4,.,.,CASSLTEKNIQYF,TGTGCCAGCAGCTTGACAGAGAAAAACATTCAGTACTTC
TRBV20-1,TRBJ2-7,few,.,CSAKFGDYEQYF,TGCAGTGCGAAATTTGGTGACTACGAGCAGTACTTC
TRBV7-9,TRBJ2-3,many,TRBD2,CASSLAGDTDTQYF,TGCGCCAGCAGCTTGGCGGGGGACACAGATACGCAGTATTTT